This T cell receptor (beta chain) was obtained from a study of cytomegalovirus exposure and HLA in healthy donors. This clone was counted once. The antigen remains undetermined. PCR was performed using 60 Vbeta and 13 Jbeta primers. TCRdb keeps only in-frame clones here, not all; method: immunoSEQ multiplex PCR. The sample includes some 180,000 clones, roughly four fifths of them seen just once. The CDR3 totals 14 residues. V gave up 6 bases and J gave up 1 base, with 11 bases separating them. From germline, CDR1 is MNHNS and CDR2 SASEGT. Study observations and caveats: Across donors, presence/absence analyses took sequencing depth to be roughly uniform.

The sequence was obtained from a man aged 18 to 29 in good health and CMV-seronegative. V gene TRBV6-1 combines with J gene TRBJ2-3; perhaps TRBD2 as D (5 bases). The material sequenced was PBMCs. CDR3 bases: TGTGCCAGCAGGGCTCGGGGTGGCACAGATACGCAGTATTTT. Translated, it gives CASRARGGTDTQYF.